This TCR beta chain was retrieved from a study of Graves' ophthalmopathy and Graves' hyperthyroidism. The study enrolled ophthalmopathy donors with moderate-to-severe activity, CAS ≥3, NOSPECS ≥4 and duration under 3 months. Transcripts of RNA were the source for amplifying TCR beta CDR3 regions. Following a first-round RT-PCR that used HTBI primers, a second-round multiplex PCR was carried out. TCRdb reprocessed the multiplex PCR reads via MiXCR and lists one record per CDR3 protein. The sample lists 200,000 to 250,000 distinct CDR3 sequences; 20% to 25% were seen once. The germline V and J ends were trimmed by 0 bases and 5 bases, with 7 bases remaining between them. CDR1 is MNHEY and CDR2 is SVGEGT in the germline V gene. There are 13 residues in the CDR3.

The sequencing sample was made of peripheral blood. This sequence was found in a woman aged 50 to 65 with Graves' ophthalmopathy. The rearrangement links TRBV6-2 or TRBV6-3 to TRBJ2-5; D gene ambiguous. The CDR3 protein is CASSYSNWETQYF. The CDR3 DNA sequence: TGTGCCAGCAGTTACTCGAATTGGGAGACCCAGTACTTC.